This is a list of T cell receptor beta chains from one sample in a study of T cells expressing NK-cell markers. TCRdb re-called the 5' RACE reads; one entry per CDR3 protein, DNA not given. The record lists about 410,000 distinct CDR3 sequences, of which the ten most abundant hold around a tenth. The specimen sequenced was blood T cells: a sorted CD56 or NKG2C T cell subset, CD4+ or CD8+ T cells, or bulk PBMC T cells (not recorded which). The receptor source for this set is a woman between 50 and 59 years old in good health. CDR3s include the opening cysteine and the closing phenylalanine or tryptophan.

CDR3aa	v_gene	j_gene
CSVELTLGDTQYF	TRBV29-1	TRBJ2-3
CASRPGHKGKAFF	TRBV12-3/TRBV12-4	TRBJ1-1
CASSSPGVKYNEQFF	TRBV12-3/TRBV12-4	TRBJ2-1
CASSFIGVTDTQYF	TRBV7-9	TRBJ2-3
CSARDKIGTISYNEQFF	TRBV20-1	TRBJ2-1
CSARPGQGAGANVLTF	TRBV20-1	TRBJ2-6
CASRHARQGAEAFF	TRBV7-9	TRBJ1-1
CASSQVQDSGSIQYF	TRBV4-1	TRBJ2-4
CASSLRDLNGYTF	TRBV14	TRBJ1-2
CASGLITGGITGELFF	TRBV12-5	TRBJ2-2
CASSLTRLAGVGETQYF	TRBV5-1	TRBJ2-5
CSVEGGFYEQYF	TRBV29-1	TRBJ2-7
CASSLNRGATDTQYF	TRBV5-1	TRBJ2-3
CASSQDTASGTDTQYF	TRBV3-1	TRBJ2-3
CASSMSTSGRPDTQYF	TRBV19	TRBJ2-3
CSVEQGASPNEQFF	TRBV29-1	TRBJ2-1
CASSPGEQQANYGYTF	TRBV12-3/TRBV12-4	TRBJ1-2
CASSLGLATTGELFF	TRBV12-3/TRBV12-4	TRBJ2-2
CASSDPGLAGVETQYF	TRBV25-1	TRBJ2-5
CASSYSRTGLTNYGYTF	TRBV6-5	TRBJ1-2
CASSFGTEYNEQFF	TRBV2	TRBJ2-1
CASSGRGQGVKSTEAFF	TRBV7-6	TRBJ1-1
CASISLAGGYEQFF	TRBV7-9	TRBJ2-1
CAISESVFGGNVHEQYF	TRBV10-3	TRBJ2-7
CASSLTSGNQPQHF	TRBV7-8	TRBJ1-5
CASTQSWGTDTQYF	TRBV7-2	TRBJ2-3
CASSFLGDPGELFF	TRBV27	TRBJ2-2
CSARDRPGSGGYTF	TRBV20-1	TRBJ1-2
CASSSTAGGYNEQFF	TRBV12-3/TRBV12-4	TRBJ2-1
CASSSSSGKETQYF	TRBV5-1	TRBJ2-5
CSASLLGGSSYEQYF	TRBV20-1	TRBJ2-7
CASSKAAKQNTGELFF	TRBV21-1	TRBJ2-2
CASSLDLLGAFF	TRBV11-2	TRBJ1-1
CASSLEGGNTEAFF	TRBV5-1	TRBJ1-1
CASLPEPISHEQFF	TRBV5-1	TRBJ2-1
CSVHILGGYGYTF	TRBV29-1	TRBJ1-2
CSARGHTSYGYTF	TRBV20-1	TRBJ1-2
CASSLGSGDYQPQHF	TRBV11-2	TRBJ1-5
CSARISSGIYEQFF	TRBV20-1	TRBJ2-1
CASSSPSGSGPTGELFF	TRBV7-3	TRBJ2-2
CSARAGARPYNEQFF	TRBV20-1	TRBJ2-1
CASTSGGGPNIQYF	TRBV7-9	TRBJ2-4
CASGGLSLSYEQYF	TRBV6-1	TRBJ2-7
CASSRSGRGGDTEAFF	TRBV7-9	TRBJ1-1
CASSYLGQHNEQFF	TRBV6-5	TRBJ2-1
CASSYTGTRLPETQYF	TRBV5-1	TRBJ2-5
CAWSASGRAGELFF	TRBV30	TRBJ2-2
CASRREYSTNEQFF	TRBV27	TRBJ2-1
CASSLAFGANTEAFF	TRBV7-9	TRBJ1-1
CASMHRRGQPQHF	TRBV12-3/TRBV12-4	TRBJ1-5
CSAPRQGNTEAFF	TRBV20-1	TRBJ1-1
CSVDGQGGETQYF	TRBV29-1	TRBJ2-5
CASSPSQDHQETQYF	TRBV3-1	TRBJ2-5
CASSQAFRGGEQETQYF	TRBV3-1	TRBJ2-5
CASSLDVGPNQPQHF	TRBV7-8	TRBJ1-5
CASSLLSPSIYTEAFF	TRBV7-8	TRBJ1-1
CASSLEAGPNYGYTF	TRBV7-9	TRBJ1-2
CASSFSSDTGELFF	TRBV12-3/TRBV12-4	TRBJ2-2